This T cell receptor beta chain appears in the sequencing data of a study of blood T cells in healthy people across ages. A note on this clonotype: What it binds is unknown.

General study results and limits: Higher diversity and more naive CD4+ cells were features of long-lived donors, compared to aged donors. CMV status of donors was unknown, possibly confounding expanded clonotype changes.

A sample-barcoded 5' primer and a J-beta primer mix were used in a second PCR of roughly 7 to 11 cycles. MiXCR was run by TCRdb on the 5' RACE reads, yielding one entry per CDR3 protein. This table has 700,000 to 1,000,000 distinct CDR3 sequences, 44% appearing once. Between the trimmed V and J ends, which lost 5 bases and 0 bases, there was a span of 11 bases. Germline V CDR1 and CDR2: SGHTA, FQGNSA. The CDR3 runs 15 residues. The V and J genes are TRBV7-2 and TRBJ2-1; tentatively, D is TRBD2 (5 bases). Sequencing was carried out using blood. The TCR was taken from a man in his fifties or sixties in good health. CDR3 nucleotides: TGTGCCAGCAGCCCGGACTCTAGCTCCTACAATGAGCAGTTCTTC. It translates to CASSPDSSSYNEQFF.